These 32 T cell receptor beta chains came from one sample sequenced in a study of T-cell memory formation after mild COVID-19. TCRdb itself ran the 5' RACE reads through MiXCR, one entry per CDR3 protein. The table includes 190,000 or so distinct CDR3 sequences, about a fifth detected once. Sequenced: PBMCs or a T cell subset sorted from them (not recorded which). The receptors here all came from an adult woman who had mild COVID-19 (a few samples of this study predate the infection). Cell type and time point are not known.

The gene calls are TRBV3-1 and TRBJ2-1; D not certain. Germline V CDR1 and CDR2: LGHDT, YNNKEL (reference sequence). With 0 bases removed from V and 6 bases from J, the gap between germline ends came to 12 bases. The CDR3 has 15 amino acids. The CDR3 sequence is CASSQEVGSGNEQFF. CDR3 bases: TGTGCCAGCAGCCAAGAGGTGGGGTCAGGCAATGAGCAGTTCTTC.

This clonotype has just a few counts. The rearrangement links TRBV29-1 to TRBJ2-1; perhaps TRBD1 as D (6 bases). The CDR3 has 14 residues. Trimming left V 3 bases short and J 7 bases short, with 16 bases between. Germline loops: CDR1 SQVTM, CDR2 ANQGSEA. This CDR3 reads CSVEVGRGVNEQFF. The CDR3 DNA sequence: TGCAGCGTTGAGGTGGGCAGGGGCGTGAATGAGCAGTTCTTC.

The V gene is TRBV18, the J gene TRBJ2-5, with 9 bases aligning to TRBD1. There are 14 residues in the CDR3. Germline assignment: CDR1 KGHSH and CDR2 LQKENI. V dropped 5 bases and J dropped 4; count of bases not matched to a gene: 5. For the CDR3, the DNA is TGTGCCAGCTCAGGAACAGGGGGCGCAGAGACCCAGTACTTC. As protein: CASSGTGGAETQYF.

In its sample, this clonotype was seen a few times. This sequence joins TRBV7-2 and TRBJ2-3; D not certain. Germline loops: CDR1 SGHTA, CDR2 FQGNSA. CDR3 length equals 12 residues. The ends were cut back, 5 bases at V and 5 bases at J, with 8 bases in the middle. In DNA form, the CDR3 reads TGTGCCAGCAGCAGTACTGGAGATACGCAGTATTTT. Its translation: CASSSTGDTQYF.

This CDR3 reads CSAVDLGQGADTQYF. The CDR3, as DNA: TGCAGTGCTGTAGATTTGGGACAGGGTGCAGATACGCAGTATTTT. The chain recombines TRBV20-1 with TRBJ2-3, with 9 bases matching TRBD1. V trimming: 5 bases; J trimming: 4 bases; junction bases outside the gene matches: 10. The CDR3 consists of 15 residues. Germline values: CDR1 DFQATT, CDR2 SNEGSKA (reference sequence).

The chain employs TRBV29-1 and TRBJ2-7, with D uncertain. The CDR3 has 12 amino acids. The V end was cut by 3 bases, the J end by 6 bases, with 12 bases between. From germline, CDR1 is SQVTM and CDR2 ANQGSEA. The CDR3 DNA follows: TGCAGCGTTGATCTTCCTACGGGCGAGCAGTACTTC. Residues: CSVDLPTGEQYF.

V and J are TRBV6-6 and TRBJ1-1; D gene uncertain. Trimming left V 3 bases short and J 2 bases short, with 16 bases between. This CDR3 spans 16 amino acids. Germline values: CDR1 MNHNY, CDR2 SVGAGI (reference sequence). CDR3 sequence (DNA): TGTGCCAGCAGTTATTACCTACGAGGGATTAACACTGAAGCTTTCTTT. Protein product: CASSYYLRGINTEAFF.

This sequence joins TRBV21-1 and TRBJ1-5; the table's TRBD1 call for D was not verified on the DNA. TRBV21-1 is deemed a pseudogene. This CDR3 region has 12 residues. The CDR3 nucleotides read TGTGCCAGCACCTATGGGCGTCAGCCCCAGCATTTT. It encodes CASTYGRQPQHF.

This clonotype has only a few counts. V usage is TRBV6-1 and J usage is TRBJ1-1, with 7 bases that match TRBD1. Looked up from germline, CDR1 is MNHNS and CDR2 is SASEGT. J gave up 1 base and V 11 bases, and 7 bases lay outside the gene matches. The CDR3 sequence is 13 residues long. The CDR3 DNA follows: TGTGCCGGGACCGGGACAGAGAACACTGAAGCTTTCTTT. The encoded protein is CAGTGTENTEAFF.

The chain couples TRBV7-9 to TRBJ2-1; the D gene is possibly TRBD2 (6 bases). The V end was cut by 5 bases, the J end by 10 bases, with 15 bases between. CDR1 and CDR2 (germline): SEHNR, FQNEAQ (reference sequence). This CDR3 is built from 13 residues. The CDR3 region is CASSPGLRGEQFF. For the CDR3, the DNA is TGTGCCAGCAGCCCGGGACTCCGAGGGGAGCAGTTCTTC.

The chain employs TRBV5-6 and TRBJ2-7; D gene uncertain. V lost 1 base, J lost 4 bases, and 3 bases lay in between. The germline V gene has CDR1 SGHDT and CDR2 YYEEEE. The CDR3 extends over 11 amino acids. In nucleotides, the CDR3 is TGTGCCAGCAGCTTGATGTACGAGCAGTACTTC. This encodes CASSLMYEQYF.

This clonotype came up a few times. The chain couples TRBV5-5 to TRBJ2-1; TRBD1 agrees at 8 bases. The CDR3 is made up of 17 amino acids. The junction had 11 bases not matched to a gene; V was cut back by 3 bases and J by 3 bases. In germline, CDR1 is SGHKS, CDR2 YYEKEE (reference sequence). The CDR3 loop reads CASSYPGQAVLYNEQFF. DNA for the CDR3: TGTGCCAGCAGCTACCCGGGACAGGCCGTCCTCTACAATGAGCAGTTCTTC.

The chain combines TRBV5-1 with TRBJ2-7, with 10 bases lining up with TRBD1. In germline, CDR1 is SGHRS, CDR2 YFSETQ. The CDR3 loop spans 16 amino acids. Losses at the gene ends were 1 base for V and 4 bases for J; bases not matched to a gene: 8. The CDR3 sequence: CASSLRTGTGVYEQYF. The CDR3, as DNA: TGCGCCAGCAGCTTGCGTACCGGGACAGGGGTTTACGAGCAGTACTTC.

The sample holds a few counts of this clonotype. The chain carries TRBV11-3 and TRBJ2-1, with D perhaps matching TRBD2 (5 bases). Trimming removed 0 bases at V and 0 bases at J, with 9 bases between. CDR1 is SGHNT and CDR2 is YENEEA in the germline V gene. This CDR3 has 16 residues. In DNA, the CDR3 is TGTGCCAGCAGCTTAGATTTGGGGAGCTCCTACAATGAGCAGTTCTTC. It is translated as CASSLDLGSSYNEQFF.

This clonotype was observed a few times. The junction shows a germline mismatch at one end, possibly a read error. The CDR3 protein is CASSLGLAERTDTQYF. CDR3 nucleotides: TGTGCTAGCAGCTTAGGACTAGCGGAACGCACAGATACGCAGTATTTT. J is TRBJ2-3 and V is TRBV7-7, with 10 bases lining up with TRBD2. CDR3 length equals 16 residues. Germline values: CDR1 SSHAT, CDR2 FNYEAQ (reference sequence).

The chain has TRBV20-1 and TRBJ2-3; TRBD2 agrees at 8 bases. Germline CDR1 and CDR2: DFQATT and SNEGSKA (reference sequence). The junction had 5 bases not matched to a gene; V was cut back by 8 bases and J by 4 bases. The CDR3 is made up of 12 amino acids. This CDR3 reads CSPTSEADTQYF. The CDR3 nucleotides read TGCAGTCCGACTAGCGAGGCAGATACGCAGTATTTT.

Here the CDR3 DNA reads TGTGCCAGCAGTTCAGTGAACACTGAAGCTTTCTTT. Protein sequence: CASSSVNTEAFF. The V gene is TRBV12-3 or TRBV12-4, the J gene TRBJ1-1, with unresolved D. This CDR3 region has 12 residues. V was cut by 4 bases and J by 0 bases, with 3 bases left in between.

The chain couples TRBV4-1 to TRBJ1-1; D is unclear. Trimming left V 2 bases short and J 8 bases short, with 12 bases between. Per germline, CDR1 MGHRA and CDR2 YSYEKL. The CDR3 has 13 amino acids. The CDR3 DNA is TGCGCCAGCAGCCAATCCGACGGGCCAGAAGCTTTCTTT. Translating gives CASSQSDGPEAFF.

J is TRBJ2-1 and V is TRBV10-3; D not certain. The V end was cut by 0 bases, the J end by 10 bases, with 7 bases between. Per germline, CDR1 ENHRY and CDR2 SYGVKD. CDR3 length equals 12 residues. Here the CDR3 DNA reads TGTGCCATCAGTGAGTCAGGTAGGGAGCAGTTCTTC. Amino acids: CAISESGREQFF.

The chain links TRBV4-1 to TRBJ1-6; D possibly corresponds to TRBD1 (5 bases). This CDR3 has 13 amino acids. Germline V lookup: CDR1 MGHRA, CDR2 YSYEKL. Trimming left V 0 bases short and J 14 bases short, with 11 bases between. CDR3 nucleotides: TGCGCCAGCAGCCAAGAGGGGGAAGTGGCCCTCCACTTT. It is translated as CASSQEGEVALHF.

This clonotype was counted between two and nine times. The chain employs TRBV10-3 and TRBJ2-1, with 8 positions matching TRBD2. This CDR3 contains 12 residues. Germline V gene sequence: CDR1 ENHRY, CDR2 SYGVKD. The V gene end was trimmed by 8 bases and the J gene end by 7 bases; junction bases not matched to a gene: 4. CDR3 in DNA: TGTGCCATCGGGCGGGAGGCTAATGAGCAGTTCTTC. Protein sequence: CAIGREANEQFF.

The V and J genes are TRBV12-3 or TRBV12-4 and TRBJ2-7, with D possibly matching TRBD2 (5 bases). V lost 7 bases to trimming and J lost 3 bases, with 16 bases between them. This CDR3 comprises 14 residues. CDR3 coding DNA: TGTGCCAGCAAGAACGGTGCCGGACTCTACGAGCAGTACTTC. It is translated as CASKNGAGLYEQYF.

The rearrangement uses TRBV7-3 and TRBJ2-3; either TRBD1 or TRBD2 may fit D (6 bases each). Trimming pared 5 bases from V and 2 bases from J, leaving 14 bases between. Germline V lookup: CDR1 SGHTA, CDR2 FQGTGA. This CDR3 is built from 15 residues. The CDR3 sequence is CASSPMGGTTDTQYF. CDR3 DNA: TGTGCCAGCAGCCCAATGGGGGGCACCACAGATACGCAGTATTTT. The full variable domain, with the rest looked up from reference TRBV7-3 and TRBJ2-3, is GAGVSQTPSNKVTEKGKYVELRCDPISGHTALYWYRQSLGQGPEFLIYFQGTGAADDSGLPNDRFFAVRPEGSVSTLKIQRTERGDSAVYLCASSPMGGTTDTQYFGPGTRLTVL.

This chain's CDR3 is CASSLGEGLETQYF. CDR3 nucleotide sequence: TGCGCCAGCAGCTTGGGGGAGGGATTGGAGACCCAGTACTTC. V and J are TRBV5-1 and TRBJ2-5, with 7 bases matching TRBD2. The V gene end was trimmed by 0 bases and the J gene end by 5 bases; junction bases not matched to a gene: 4. The CDR3 contains 14 residues. Germline CDR1 and CDR2: SGHRS and YFSETQ. Full variable domain (missing parts from reference TRBV5-1 and TRBJ2-5): KAGVTQTPRYLIKTRGQQVTLSCSPISGHRSVSWYQQTPGQGLQFLFEYFSETQRNKGNFPGRFSGRQFSNSRSEMNVSTLELGDSALYLCASSLGEGLETQYFGPGTRLLVL.

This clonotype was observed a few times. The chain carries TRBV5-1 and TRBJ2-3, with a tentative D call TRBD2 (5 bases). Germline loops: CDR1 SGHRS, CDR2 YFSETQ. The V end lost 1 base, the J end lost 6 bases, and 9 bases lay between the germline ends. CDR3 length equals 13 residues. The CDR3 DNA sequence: TGCGCCAGCAGCTTGACAGCGGCGGATACGCAGTATTTT. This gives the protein CASSLTAADTQYF.

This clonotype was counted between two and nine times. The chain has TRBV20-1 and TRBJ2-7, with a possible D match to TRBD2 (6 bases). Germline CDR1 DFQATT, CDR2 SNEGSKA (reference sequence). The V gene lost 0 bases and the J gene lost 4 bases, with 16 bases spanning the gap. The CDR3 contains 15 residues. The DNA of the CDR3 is TGCAGTGCTAGAGATCGCCGGGAGTCCGGGTACGAGCAGTACTTC. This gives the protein CSARDRRESGYEQYF.

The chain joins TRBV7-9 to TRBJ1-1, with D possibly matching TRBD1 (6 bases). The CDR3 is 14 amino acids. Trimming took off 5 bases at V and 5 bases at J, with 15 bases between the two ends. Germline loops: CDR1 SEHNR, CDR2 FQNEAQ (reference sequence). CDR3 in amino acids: CASSLTSQGTEAFF. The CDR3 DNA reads TGTGCCAGCAGCCTAACAAGCCAGGGGACTGAAGCTTTCTTT.

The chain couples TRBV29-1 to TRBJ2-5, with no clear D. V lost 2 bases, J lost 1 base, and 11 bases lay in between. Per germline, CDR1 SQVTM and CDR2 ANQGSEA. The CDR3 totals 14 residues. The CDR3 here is CSVELAPFQETQYF. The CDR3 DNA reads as TGCAGCGTTGAACTTGCTCCTTTCCAAGAGACCCAGTACTTC. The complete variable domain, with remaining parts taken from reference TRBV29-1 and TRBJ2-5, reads SAVISQKPSRDICQRGTSLTIQCQVDSQVTMMFWYRQQPGQSLTLIATANQGSEATYESGFVIDKFPISRPNLTFSTLTVSNMSPEDSSIYLCSVELAPFQETQYFGPGTRLLVL.

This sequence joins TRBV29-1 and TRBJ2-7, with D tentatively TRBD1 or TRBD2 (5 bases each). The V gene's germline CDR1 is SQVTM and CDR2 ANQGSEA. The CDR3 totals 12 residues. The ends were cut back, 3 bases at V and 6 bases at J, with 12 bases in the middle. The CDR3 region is CSVDNEGIEQYF. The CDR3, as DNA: TGCAGCGTTGATAATGAGGGGATCGAGCAGTACTTC.

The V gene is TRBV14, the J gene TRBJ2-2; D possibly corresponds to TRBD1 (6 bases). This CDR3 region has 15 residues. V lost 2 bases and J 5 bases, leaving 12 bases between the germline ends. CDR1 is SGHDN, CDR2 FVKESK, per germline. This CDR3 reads CASSQRGQGTGELFF. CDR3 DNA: TGTGCCAGCAGCCAACGAGGGCAGGGGACCGGGGAGCTGTTTTTT.

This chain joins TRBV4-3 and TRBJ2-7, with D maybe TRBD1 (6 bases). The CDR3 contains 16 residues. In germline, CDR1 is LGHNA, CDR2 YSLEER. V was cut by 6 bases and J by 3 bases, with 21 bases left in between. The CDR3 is CASSPGGLGAGYEQYF. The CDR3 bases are TGCGCCAGCAGTCCTGGTGGTTTGGGGGCCGGCTACGAGCAGTACTTC.

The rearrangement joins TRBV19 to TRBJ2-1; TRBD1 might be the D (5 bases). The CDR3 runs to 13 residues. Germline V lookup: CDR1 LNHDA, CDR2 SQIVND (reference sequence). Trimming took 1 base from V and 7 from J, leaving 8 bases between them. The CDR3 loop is CASSIGPGNEQFF. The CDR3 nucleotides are TGTGCCAGTAGTATAGGTCCAGGGAATGAGCAGTTCTTC.